The T cell receptor beta chain under discussion was sequenced for a study of T cells in pancreatic ductal adenocarcinoma (dated 2017 in TCRdb). In terms of the full investigation: Seeking insight into the adaptive T-cell response that arises naturally, the researchers examined how many CD8+ T cells infiltrated tumors of resected pancreatic ductal adenocarcinoma, where they sat, and what features they had, alongside the same properties of suppressive cells.

Details on this clone: There is no known antigen for this receptor. Base qualities were left out, and no much larger clone turns up one base away. Additional DNA sequences in this sample encode the identical CDR3.

TCR beta CDR3 regions were amplified from genomic DNA using the immunoSEQ hsTCRB kit. High-throughput TRB CDR3 sequencing was performed on an Illumina HiSeq system. The paper's processing steps were these. The immunoSEQ software was used to analyze sequencing reads, and nonproductive sequences containing premature stops or frame-shifts were excluded. Clonality of the repertoire was calculated as one minus the Shannon entropy normalized by log2 of the number of unique productive sequences. TCRdb mirrors the immuneACCESS table, restricted to in-frame sequences. Some clones are absent from its copies; in checked studies, under half trace to an unresolved V gene, and the reason for the others is unknown. The DNA gave D and trimming, while V, J and clone size come from that table. Counted in this sample were 100,000 or so clones; nearly 95% of them appeared once. Of the sample, roughly 3.1% falls within the top ten clones.

Findings and caveats that apply to the study as a whole: T-cell clonality showed no significant difference between tumor and blood, with a mean clonality of approximately 0.12 in tumors and approximately 0.072 in blood. Because inoperable disease is present at presentation in most pancreatic cancer patients, the resected cohort was biased toward the minority with early-stage disease. Blood samples had more total productive templates and 7 to 10-fold more unique clonotypes than tumor samples. Comparisons of clonality between tumor and blood may be biased because tumors are enriched in CD45RO+ effector T cells rather than naive T cells, which biases the comparison toward lower diversity.

Compared with germline, V lacks 0 bases and J lacks 2 bases; bases without a gene match: 2. Looking up the germline V gene yields CDR1 SGHRS and CDR2 YFSETQ. The CDR3 runs 14 amino acids, cysteine and phenylalanine included. Just the 42-base CDR3 DNA is kept, in frame starting at base 1. Selected pancreatic ductal adenocarcinoma patients had undergone surgery without neoadjuvant therapy. After peripheral blood was drawn into heparin tubes, PBMCs were separated on a histopaque density gradient and then cryopreserved in 10% DMSO. Using the DNeasy Blood and Tissue Kit with Proteinase K and RNase treatment, genomic DNA was extracted from six or seven PBMC and nine or ten flash-frozen tumor specimens.

The sequenced material came from PBMCs. This sequence was found in a human donor with pancreatic ductal adenocarcinoma. The rearrangement joined TRBV5-1 to TRBJ2-7; 7 bases in the junction line up with TRBD2. The CDR3 protein sequence reads: CASSLGGGTYEQYF. The nucleotide sequence is given as TGCGCCAGCAGCTTGGGGGGAGGGACCTACGAGCAGTACTTC.